The rows below give T cell receptor beta chains drawn from one sample of a study of blood T cells in healthy people across ages. TCRdb reprocessed the 5' RACE reads via MiXCR and lists one record per CDR3 protein. The table shows around 1,000,000 distinct CDR3 sequences, with 20% to 25% occurring only once. Separately, the same data were catalogued under a study of T cells of mothers and their children.

The source material was blood. These receptors were taken from a girl aged 2 to 10 in good health. Each CDR3 is given with its conserved first and last residue. The D gene is left open where the match is weak. Some rows mark clone size as missing; the rest say once, few, many or name a class of expanded clone.

. TRBJ2-1 TRBD1 TRBV6-4 TGTGCCAGCACACGGCTCCCCGGACAGGGGGCTGATGAGCAGTTCTTC CASTRLPGQGADEQFF
few TRBJ1-1 TRBD1 TRBV29-1 TGCAGCGTTTCAGGGGGAGGCAGGAACACTGAAGCTTTCTTT CSVSGGGRNTEAFF
many TRBJ2-5 . TRBV20-1 TGCAGTGCTAGAGAGGGGCCGTCATATGTGGGGACCCAGTACTTC CSAREGPSYVGTQYF
. TRBJ2-5 TRBD2 TRBV28 TGTGCCAGCAGTTTGGGAGCGGGAGTACGAGAGACCCAGTACTTC CASSLGAGVRETQYF
few TRBJ2-7 TRBD2 TRBV7-7 TGTGCTAGCAGCCCATCACGACTAGCGGGACCTTACGAGCGGTACTTC CASSPSRLAGPYERYF
. TRBJ2-3 . TRBV6-1 TGTGCCAGCAGTGAAGCTTTTGGGGGGCTAAGCACAGATACGCAGTATTTT CASSEAFGGLSTDTQYF
. TRBJ1-1 . TRBV29-1 TGCAGCGTTGCCAACAGCCCGAACACTGAAGCTTTCTTT CSVANSPNTEAFF
. TRBJ2-5 . TRBV3-1 TGTGCCAGCAGCCAAGGGTCTAGCGTCCAAGAGACCCAGTACTTC CASSQGSSVQETQYF
few TRBJ1-4 TRBD1 TRBV20-1 TGCAGTGCTAGAGGTTTCGCGGGGGACAGCTATGAAAAACTGTTTTTT CSARGFAGDSYEKLFF
. TRBJ2-1 TRBD2 TRBV7-8 TGTGCCAGCAGCTTTCTCTGGCGGGGGACTGGGCAGTTCTTC CASSFLWRGTGQFF
. TRBJ1-3 . TRBV18 TGTGCCAGCTCACCCCCGGGACAACCTGGAAACACCATATATTTT CASSPPGQPGNTIYF
once TRBJ2-1 . TRBV15 TGTGCCACCAGCAGGGACCAAGTTGGCAATGAGCAGTTCTTC CATSRDQVGNEQFF
. TRBJ2-1 . TRBV7-3 TGTGCCAGCAGCCCCTCGGAGGGTTTCCCCTACAATGAGCAGTTCTTC CASSPSEGFPYNEQFF
. TRBJ2-7 . TRBV28 TGTGCCAGCAGTTTACGGAGGGAAACCTACGAGCAGTACTTC CASSLRRETYEQYF
few TRBJ2-4 . TRBV19 TGTGCCAGTAGTATAGCTGGGGGACCAAGGGCCAAAAACATTCAGTACTTC CASSIAGGPRAKNIQYF
few TRBJ1-2 TRBD1 TRBV4-2 TGTGCCAGCAGCCAGAATCCCGGGACAGAACACTATGGCTACACCTTC CASSQNPGTEHYGYTF
. TRBJ1-5 TRBD1 TRBV10-3 TGTGCCATCAGCACAGGGGAAAATCAGCCCCAGCATTTT CAISTGENQPQHF
. TRBJ2-5 . TRBV20-1 TGCAGTGTTCAGATTGGCGTACAAGAGACCCAGTACTTC CSVQIGVQETQYF
. TRBJ2-5 . TRBV15 TGTGCCACCAGCAGAGAGGGGGTGGGGGGAGAGACCCAGTACTTC CATSREGVGGETQYF
few TRBJ1-6 . TRBV5-5 TGTGCCAGCACCTCGGGTGTCGCGTTAAGCTCCTATAATTCACCCCTCCACTTT CASTSGVALSSYNSPLHF
few TRBJ1-1 . TRBV7-9 TGTGCCAGCAGTACACAGGGTGGTCCGAACACTGAAGCTTTCTTT CASSTQGGPNTEAFF
few TRBJ2-3 . TRBV28 TGTGCCAGCAGCTCCGGGACGACCGGGGATACGCAGTATTTT CASSSGTTGDTQYF
few TRBJ2-7 TRBD1 TRBV12-3/TRBV12-4 TGTGCCAGCAGTTCTACGGACAGGGGATTAGGGTACGAGCAGTACTTC CASSSTDRGLGYEQYF
few TRBJ2-5 TRBD2 TRBV20-1 TGCAGTGCTAGTCCAGGGACTAGCGGGGTGAAATGGGAGACCCAGTACTTC CSASPGTSGVKWETQYF
few TRBJ2-6 . TRBV7-9 TGTGCCAGCAGCTTCGGACTCCCGGGGGCCAACGTCCTGACTTTC CASSFGLPGANVLTF
. TRBJ2-3 . TRBV3-1 TGTGCCAGCAGCCACGGGGGCAGCGGGGATACGCGGTATTTT CASSHGGSGDTRYF
many TRBJ2-7 TRBD2 TRBV15 TGTGCCACCAGCCGACTAGCGGTGTCCTACGAGCAGTACTTC CATSRLAVSYEQYF
. TRBJ2-3 . TRBV7-8 TGTGCCAGCAGCTTAGTCCTAGCAACAGATACGCAGTATTTT CASSLVLATDTQYF
few TRBJ2-5 TRBD2 TRBV6-6 TGTGCCAGCACCCGGGCGGGGGACCTTCAAGAGACCCAGTACTTC CASTRAGDLQETQYF
. TRBJ1-3 . TRBV28 TGTGCCAGCAGTTTCTCCGGACAGAGCGACACCATATATTTT CASSFSGQSDTIYF
few TRBJ2-5 . TRBV12-3/TRBV12-4 TGTGCCAGCAGTCCCGGGACACAGGATAGATTGGAGACCCAGTACTTC CASSPGTQDRLETQYF
few TRBJ2-6 . TRBV5-5 TGTGCCAGCAGCTTGGAGTGGCGAAATGGGGCCAACGTCCTGACTTTC CASSLEWRNGANVLTF
few TRBJ2-1 . TRBV7-8 TGTGCCAGCAGCTTGACACTGGACTCCTACAATGAGCAGTTCTTC CASSLTLDSYNEQFF
. TRBJ2-7 . TRBV11-2 TGTGCCAGCAGCTTATCTTCCTGGTCAGAGTGGCACTACTTCTTC CASSLSSWSEWHYFF
few TRBJ2-1 TRBD2 TRBV7-3 TGTGCCAGCAGCTTAGGGACTAGCGGGGTCTGGAATGAGCAGTTCTTC CASSLGTSGVWNEQFF
few TRBJ2-3 TRBD2 TRBV3-1 TGTGCCAGCAGTCCATTAGCGGGAGTGCCAGATACGCAGTATTTT CASSPLAGVPDTQYF
. TRBJ2-4 . TRBV2 TGTGCCAGCAGTGGGGGGAGGACGGAGACCAAAAACATTCAGTACTTC CASSGGRTETKNIQYF
. TRBJ2-3 . TRBV20-1 TGCAGTGCCTCGGGGGGACAGGAGGTAGATACGCAGTATTTT CSASGGQEVDTQYF
. TRBJ2-1 . TRBV5-1 TGCGCCAGCAGCTTGGGTCCCCAGAGGGATGAGCAGTTCTTC CASSLGPQRDEQFF
few TRBJ1-1 . TRBV7-3 TGTGCCAGCAGCTTAACCCTTTACAGGGCCCGGGACACTGAAGCTTTCTTT CASSLTLYRARDTEAFF
. TRBJ2-5 . TRBV4-1 TGCGCCAGCAGCCAAGGAGCCATGGGGACCCAGTACTTC CASSQGAMGTQYF
. TRBJ2-5 . TRBV27 TGTGCCAGCAGTTTTCGAGGGGGGCCCCAAGAGACCCAGTACTTC CASSFRGGPQETQYF
many TRBJ2-7 TRBD2 TRBV29-1 TGCAGCGTTGGTGGACTAGCGGGCTACGAGCAGTACTTC CSVGGLAGYEQYF
few TRBJ2-7 . TRBV4-2 TGTGCCAGCAGCCAAGTTTTGGACTACCCCCAGGGGGTTCGTTACGAGCAGTACTTC CASSQVLDYPQGVRYEQYF
few TRBJ1-2 . TRBV7-3 TGTGCCAGCAGCTTAACGGGAAGAGTAGGCTACACCTTC CASSLTGRVGYTF